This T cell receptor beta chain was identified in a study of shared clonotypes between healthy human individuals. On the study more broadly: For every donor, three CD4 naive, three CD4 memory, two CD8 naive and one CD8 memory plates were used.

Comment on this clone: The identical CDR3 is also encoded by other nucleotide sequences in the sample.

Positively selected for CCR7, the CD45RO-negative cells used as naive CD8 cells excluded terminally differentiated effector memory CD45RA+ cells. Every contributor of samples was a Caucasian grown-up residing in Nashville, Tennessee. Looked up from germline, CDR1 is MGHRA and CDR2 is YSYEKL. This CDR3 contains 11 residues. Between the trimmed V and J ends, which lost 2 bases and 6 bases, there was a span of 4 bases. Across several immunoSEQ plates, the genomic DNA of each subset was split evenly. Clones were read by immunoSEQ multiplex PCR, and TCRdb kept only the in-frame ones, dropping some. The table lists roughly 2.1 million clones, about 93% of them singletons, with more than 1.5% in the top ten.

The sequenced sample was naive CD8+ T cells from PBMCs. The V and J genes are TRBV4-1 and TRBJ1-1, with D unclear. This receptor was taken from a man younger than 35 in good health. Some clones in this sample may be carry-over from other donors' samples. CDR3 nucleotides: TGCGCCAGCAGCCAAAGGGCTGAAGCTTTCTTT. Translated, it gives CASSQRAEAFF.